This TCR beta chain was recovered during a study of T cell responses to AZD1222 COVID-19 vaccine. Generated by immunoSEQ multiplex PCR, the TCRdb table keeps only in-frame clones and is missing some. Among about 100,000 clones listed, 70% to 90% were seen once. There are 17 residues in the CDR3. The ends lost 4 bases at V and 3 bases at J; junction bases unmatched: 7. CDR1 MDHEN and CDR2 SYDVKM come from the germline V gene. General study results and limits: Donors were chiefly white British, with a greater number of females, and clonal diversity was perhaps underestimated. Of spike-specific TCRs, nearly half reportedly target regions left unmutated in variants. Sampling that yielded the repertoires occurred only after the peak T cell response.

This clone occurred a few times. Antigen specificity is unknown. The chain uses TRBV28 and TRBJ2-2; 11 bases agree with TRBD2. The source material was peripheral blood, sampled 28 days after the second AZD1222 dose. This TCR was sampled from an adult who received the AZD1222 COVID-19 vaccine. The CDR3 here is CASSSTTSGKHTGELFF. The CDR3 region has the DNA TGTGCCAGCAGTTCCACGACTAGCGGGAAACACACCGGGGAGCTGTTTTTT.